These T cell receptor beta chains were read from a single sample in a study of T cell responses to AZD1222 COVID-19 vaccine. Sequenced by immunoSEQ multiplex PCR; TCRdb stores in-frame clones only, minus some. Among 100,000 to 150,000 clones listed, 85% to 90% were seen once. The sequenced sample was peripheral blood, obtained 28 days after the second AZD1222 dose. These receptors were taken from an adult who received the AZD1222 COVID-19 vaccine. The CDR3 runs from the conserved cysteine through the conserved F or W. Each record gives: J gene, V gene, D gene, clone size, CDR3 DNA, CDR3 protein. D genes are given only for firm matches. Clone size, where shown, is once, few, many, or a class for clones that have expanded.

TRBJ2-3	TRBV6-5	TRBD2	.	TGTGCCAGCAGCAGCGGGGGGTTAGGCACAGATACGCAGTATTTT	CASSSGGLGTDTQYF
TRBJ1-4	TRBV5-1	.	.	TGCGCCAGCAGCTTGGTGCCGGCTTATGAAAAACTGTTTTTT	CASSLVPAYEKLFF
TRBJ1-2	TRBV2	.	.	TGTGCCAGCTCCCTTAGGAGCTATGGCTACACCTTC	CASSLRSYGYTF
TRBJ1-1	TRBV6-1	.	few	TGTGCCAGCAGTGAACAGGGATCGAACACTGAAGCTTTCTTT	CASSEQGSNTEAFF
TRBJ1-4	TRBV5-1	.	.	TGCGCCAGCAGCTTGACAGGGAATGAAAAACTGTTTTTT	CASSLTGNEKLFF
TRBJ1-1	TRBV7-9	.	few	TGTGCCAGCAGGCCTTCAAGACTACGGAACACTGAAGCTTTCTTT	CASRPSRLRNTEAFF
TRBJ2-6	TRBV5-1	.	.	TGCGCCAGCAGCTTGACGGGGACTGGGGCCAACGTCCTGACTTTC	CASSLTGTGANVLTF
TRBJ1-1	TRBV7-2	TRBD1	.	TGTGCCAGCAGCCCATCCTGGACAGGGGAAGCTTTCTTT	CASSPSWTGEAFF
TRBJ2-5	TRBV21-1	.	.	TGTGCCAGCCCTATTAGCGGGGGGGTGGTGGAGACCCAGTACTTC	CASPISGGVVETQYF
TRBJ2-5	TRBV4-1	TRBD2	.	TGCGCCAGCAGCATAAGACTAAGCGGGGAAGAGACCCAGTACTTC	CASSIRLSGEETQYF
TRBJ1-4	TRBV15	.	.	TGTGCTTCTAGGGTGGGCGGCTCTAATGAAAAACTGTTTTTT	CASRVGGSNEKLFF
TRBJ1-6	TRBV6-1	TRBD1	.	TGTGCCAGCAGTGACCGGGACAGGGGCACTTCACCCCTCCACTTT	CASSDRDRGTSPLHF
TRBJ2-5	TRBV6-5	TRBD1	.	TGTGCCAGCAGTTACTTACAGGGGAGTTTGGGAGAGACCCAGTACTTC	CASSYLQGSLGETQYF
TRBJ1-5	TRBV9	.	.	TGTGCCAGCAGCTCGGCGGGGACTAGCAATCAGCCCCAGCATTTT	CASSSAGTSNQPQHF
TRBJ2-5	TRBV7-9	TRBD1	.	TGTGCCAGCAGCCGAACTGACAGGGGCGGGGAGACCCAGTACTTC	CASSRTDRGGETQYF
TRBJ1-3	TRBV30	.	.	TGTGCCTGGGAGAAGGCTGGAAACACCATATATTTT	CAWEKAGNTIYF
TRBJ1-1	TRBV6-6	.	once	TGTGCCAGCCTCCGGGGAATGGGCACTGAAGCTTTCTTT	CASLRGMGTEAFF
TRBJ1-1	TRBV3-1/TRBV3-2	.	.	TGTGCCAGCAGGTCCGGGCCCCTAGGCACTGAAGCTTTCTTT	CASRSGPLGTEAFF
TRBJ1-1	TRBV2	TRBD1	.	TGTGCCAGCAGTGAAGCAGCACAGGGGACTGAAGCTTTCTTT	CASSEAAQGTEAFF
TRBJ2-7	TRBV9	.	.	TGTGCCAGCAGCGTAGTGGACCTACCACCTACCGAGCAGTACTTC	CASSVVDLPPTEQYF
TRBJ2-7	TRBV28	.	once	TGTGCCAGCAGCCGTCAGTGGGTAACCTACGAGCAGTACTTC	CASSRQWVTYEQYF
TRBJ1-1	TRBV7-9	.	once	TGTGCCAGCAGCTTCACGCGAATGGACACTGAAGCTTTCTTT	CASSFTRMDTEAFF
TRBJ1-1	TRBV3-1/TRBV3-2	TRBD1	.	TGTGCCAGCAGCCAATTGGACAGGGGTGAAGCTTTCTTT	CASSQLDRGEAFF
TRBJ1-1	TRBV10-3	.	.	TGTGCCATCAATGACCTACAGGGCTTTGGCACTGAAGCTTTCTTT	CAINDLQGFGTEAFF
TRBJ2-6	TRBV7-2	.	.	TGTGCCAGCAGCTTAGATCGTCCACGGAGAACCTCTGGGGCCAACGTCCTGACTTTC	CASSLDRPRRTSGANVLTF
TRBJ1-4	TRBV15	.	.	TGTGCCACCAGCAGAGATGCAAAGAGGAATGAAAAACTGTTTTTT	CATSRDAKRNEKLFF
TRBJ2-5	TRBV19	.	.	TGTGCCACAAGAAGAAAAGCTAATTTTGGGGAGACCCAGTACTTC	CATRRKANFGETQYF
TRBJ2-7	TRBV9	TRBD2	.	TGTGCCAGCAGCGTAGGAGGTAGCGGGGGTTACGAGCAGTACTTC	CASSVGGSGGYEQYF
TRBJ1-2	TRBV6-5	.	.	TGTGCCAGCAATACGGCAGGGGCTGCCTACTATGGCTACACCTTC	CASNTAGAAYYGYTF
TRBJ1-6	TRBV30	.	.	TGTGCCGGATTCCCCTTGGGGAATTCACCCCTCCACTTT	CAGFPLGNSPLHF
TRBJ1-3	TRBV4-1	.	.	TGCGCCAGCAGCCCCCTTCGGGGGGCATGGAACACCATATATTTT	CASSPLRGAWNTIYF
TRBJ2-5	TRBV3-1/TRBV3-2	.	.	TGTGCCAGCAGCCAATGGCTGGACCAAGAGACCCAGTACTTC	CASSQWLDQETQYF
TRBJ1-4	TRBV20-1	.	.	TGCAGTGCCCCTTCGGGGGAAAAACTGTTTTTT	CSAPSGEKLFF
TRBJ2-5	TRBV4-3	.	.	TGCGCCAGCCGCCGGGACTCCGCAACGGGGGCCCAGTACTTC	CASRRDSATGAQYF
TRBJ1-5	TRBV6-5	.	.	TGTGCGGGCGGGGTTCGCCAGCCCCAGCATTTT	CAGGVRQPQHF
TRBJ1-6	TRBV14	.	.	TGTGCCAGCAGCCTGGTACCCCTCCACTTT	CASSLVPLHF
TRBJ2-7	TRBV11-3	.	.	TGTGCCAGCAGCTTGGAAGCACAGGGTTACGGCGAGCAGTACTTC	CASSLEAQGYGEQYF